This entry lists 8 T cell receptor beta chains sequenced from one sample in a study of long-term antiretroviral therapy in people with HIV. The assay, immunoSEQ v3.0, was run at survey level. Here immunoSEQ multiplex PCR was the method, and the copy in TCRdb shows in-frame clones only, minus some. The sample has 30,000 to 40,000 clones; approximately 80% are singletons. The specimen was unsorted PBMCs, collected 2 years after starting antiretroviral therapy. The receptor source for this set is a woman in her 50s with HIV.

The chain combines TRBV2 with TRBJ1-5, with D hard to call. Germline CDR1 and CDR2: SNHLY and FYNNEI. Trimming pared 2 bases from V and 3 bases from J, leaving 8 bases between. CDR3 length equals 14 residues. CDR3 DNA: TGTGCCAGCAGTGAATTGAGTTTCAATCAGCCCCAGCATTTT. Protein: CASSELSFNQPQHF.

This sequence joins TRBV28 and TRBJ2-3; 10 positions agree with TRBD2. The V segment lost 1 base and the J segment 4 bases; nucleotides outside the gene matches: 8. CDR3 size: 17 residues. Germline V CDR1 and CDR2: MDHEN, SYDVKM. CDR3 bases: TGTGCCAGCAGTTTATTTCTGAGCGGGGGGGTTCCAGATACGCAGTATTTT. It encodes CASSLFLSGGVPDTQYF.

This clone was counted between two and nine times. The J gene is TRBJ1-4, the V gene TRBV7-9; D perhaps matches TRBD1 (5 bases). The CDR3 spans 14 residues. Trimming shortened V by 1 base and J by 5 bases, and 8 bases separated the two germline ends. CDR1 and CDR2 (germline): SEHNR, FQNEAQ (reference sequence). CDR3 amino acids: CASSLEQENEKLFF. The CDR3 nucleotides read TGTGCCAGCAGCTTAGAACAGGAGAATGAAAAACTGTTTTTT.

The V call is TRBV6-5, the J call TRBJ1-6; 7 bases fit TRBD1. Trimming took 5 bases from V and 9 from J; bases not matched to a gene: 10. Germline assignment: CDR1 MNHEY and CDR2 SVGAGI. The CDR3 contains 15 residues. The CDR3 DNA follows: TGTGCCAGCAGTCGAACAAATTCAGGGGGTTCACCCCTCCACTTT. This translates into CASSRTNSGGSPLHF.

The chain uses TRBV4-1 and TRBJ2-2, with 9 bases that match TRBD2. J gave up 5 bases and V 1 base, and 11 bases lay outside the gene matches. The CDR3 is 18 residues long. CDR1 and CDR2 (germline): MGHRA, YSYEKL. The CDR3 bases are TGCGCCAGCAGCCAAGGACCGGGCGGGGGGGCGTGGACCGGGGAGCTGTTTTTT. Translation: CASSQGPGGGAWTGELFF.

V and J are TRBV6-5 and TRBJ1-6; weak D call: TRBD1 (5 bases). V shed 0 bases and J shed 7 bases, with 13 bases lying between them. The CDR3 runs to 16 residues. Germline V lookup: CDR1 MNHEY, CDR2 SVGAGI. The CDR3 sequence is CASSYSPEGMNSPLHF. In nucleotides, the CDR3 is TGTGCCAGCAGTTACTCGCCCGAGGGGATGAATTCACCCCTCCACTTT.

The CDR3 region is CASSLRQGYGYTF. CDR3 DNA: TGTGCCAGCAGCTTAAGACAGGGTTATGGCTACACCTTC. The V and J genes are TRBV7-3 and TRBJ1-2; 7 bases are a match to TRBD1. CDR1 and CDR2 (germline): SGHTA, FQGTGA. The CDR3 runs 13 residues. The trim removed 1 base at V and 5 bases at J, leaving 1 base unmatched.

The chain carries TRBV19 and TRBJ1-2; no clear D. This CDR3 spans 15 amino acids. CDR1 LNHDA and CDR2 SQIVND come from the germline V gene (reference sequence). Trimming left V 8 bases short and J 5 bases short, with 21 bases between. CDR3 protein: CASRLLDPGGYGYTF. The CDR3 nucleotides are TGTGCCAGTCGGCTCTTGGACCCTGGAGGTTATGGCTACACCTTC.